The source of this TCR beta chain is a study of cytomegalovirus exposure and HLA in healthy donors. In the PCR, 60 Vbeta and 13 Jbeta primers were used. Clones were sequenced by immunoSEQ multiplex PCR, and TCRdb holds only the in-frame ones, with some missing. The data show 100,000 or so clones, over 9.5% seen once. This clone was seen only a few times. The V gene's germline CDR1 is MGHRA and CDR2 YSYEKL. V was cut by 0 bases and J by 4 bases, with 9 bases left in between. The CDR3 covers 15 residues. The receptor's source is a middle-aged man in good health and CMV-seropositive. V gene TRBV4-1 combines with J gene TRBJ1-4, with D tentatively TRBD1 (6 bases). The sample taken for sequencing was PBMCs. DNA of the CDR3: TGCGCCAGCAGCCAAGATACAGGGTTTAATGAAAAACTGTTTTTT. It encodes CASSQDTGFNEKLFF.